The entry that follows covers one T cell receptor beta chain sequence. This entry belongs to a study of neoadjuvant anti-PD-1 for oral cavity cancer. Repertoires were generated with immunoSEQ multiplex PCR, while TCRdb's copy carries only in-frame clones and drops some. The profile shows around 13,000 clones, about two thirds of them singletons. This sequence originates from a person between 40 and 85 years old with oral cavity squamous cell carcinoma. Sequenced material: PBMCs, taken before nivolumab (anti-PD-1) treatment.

In DNA form, the CDR3 reads TGTGCCAGCAGTTTATCGCAGGGACAGGGGAGGGTGAGAAATTCACCCCTCCACTTT. Translation gives CASSLSQGQGRVRNSPLHF. The chain recombines TRBV27 with TRBJ1-6; 10 bases map to TRBD1. The CDR3 consists of 19 residues. The germline CDR1 and CDR2 sequences are MNHEY and SMNVEV (reference sequence). Trimming removed 0 bases from V and 7 bases from J; junction bases left unmatched: 12.